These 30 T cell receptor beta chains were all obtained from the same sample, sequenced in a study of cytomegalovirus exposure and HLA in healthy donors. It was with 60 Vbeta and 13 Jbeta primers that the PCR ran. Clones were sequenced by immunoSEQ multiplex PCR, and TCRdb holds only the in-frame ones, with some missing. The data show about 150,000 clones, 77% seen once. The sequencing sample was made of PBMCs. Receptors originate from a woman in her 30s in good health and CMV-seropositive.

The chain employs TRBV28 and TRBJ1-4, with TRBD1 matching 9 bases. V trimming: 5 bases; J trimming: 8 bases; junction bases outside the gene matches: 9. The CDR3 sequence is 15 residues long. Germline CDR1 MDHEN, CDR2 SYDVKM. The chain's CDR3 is CASSGGQGGFEKLFF. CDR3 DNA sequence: TGTGCCAGCAGTGGGGGACAGGGAGGATTCGAAAAACTGTTTTTT.

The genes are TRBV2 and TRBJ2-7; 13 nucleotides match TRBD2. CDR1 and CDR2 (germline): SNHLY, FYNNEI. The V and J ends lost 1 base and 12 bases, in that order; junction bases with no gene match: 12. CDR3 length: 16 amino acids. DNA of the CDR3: TGTGCCAGCAGTGAAGAGGTACTAGCGGGAGGGGCCTTGGGGTACTTC. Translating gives CASSEEVLAGGALGYF.

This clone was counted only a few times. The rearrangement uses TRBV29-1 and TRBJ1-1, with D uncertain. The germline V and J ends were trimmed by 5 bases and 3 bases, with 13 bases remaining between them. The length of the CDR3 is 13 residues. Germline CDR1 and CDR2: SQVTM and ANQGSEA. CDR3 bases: TGCAGCGTTCGAGTACTGGAGGACACTGAAGCTTTCTTT. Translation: CSVRVLEDTEAFF.

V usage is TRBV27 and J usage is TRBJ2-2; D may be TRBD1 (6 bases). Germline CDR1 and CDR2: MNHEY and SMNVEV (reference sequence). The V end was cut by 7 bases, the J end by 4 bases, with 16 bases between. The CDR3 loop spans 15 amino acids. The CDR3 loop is CASTLAGAGTGELFF. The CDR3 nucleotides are TGTGCCAGCACTCTCGCAGGGGCGGGCACCGGGGAGCTGTTTTTT.

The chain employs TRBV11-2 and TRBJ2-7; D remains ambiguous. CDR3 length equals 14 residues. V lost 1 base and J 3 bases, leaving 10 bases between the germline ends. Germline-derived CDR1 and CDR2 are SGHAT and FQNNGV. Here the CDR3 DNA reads TGTGCCAGCAGCTTAGTGGTGAGGCACTACGAGCAGTACTTC. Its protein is CASSLVVRHYEQYF.

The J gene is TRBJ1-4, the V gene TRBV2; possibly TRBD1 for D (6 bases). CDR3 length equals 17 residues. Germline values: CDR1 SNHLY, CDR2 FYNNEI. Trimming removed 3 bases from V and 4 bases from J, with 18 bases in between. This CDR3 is CASSEIEQGWGNEKLFF. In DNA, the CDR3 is TGTGCCAGCAGTGAGATCGAACAGGGTTGGGGTAATGAAAAACTGTTTTTT.

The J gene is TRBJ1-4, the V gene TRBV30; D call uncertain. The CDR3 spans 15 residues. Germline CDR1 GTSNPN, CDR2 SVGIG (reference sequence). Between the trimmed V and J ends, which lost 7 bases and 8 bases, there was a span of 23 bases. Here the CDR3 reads CASPGGERHTEKLFF. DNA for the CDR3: TGTGCCTCCCCTGGAGGTGAACGGCATACAGAAAAACTGTTTTTT. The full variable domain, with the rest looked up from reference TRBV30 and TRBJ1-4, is SQTIHQWPATLVQPVGSPLSLECTVEGTSNPNLYWYRQAAGRGLQLLFYSVGIGQISSEVPQNLSASRPQDRQFILSSKKLLLSDSGFYLCASPGGERHTEKLFFGSGTQLSVL.

In nucleotides, the CDR3 is TGTGCCAGCAGTGTGACGGGGAACACTGAAGCTTTCTTT. Its protein product is CASSVTGNTEAFF. The rearrangement uses TRBV6-1 and TRBJ1-1; no clear D gene. This CDR3 region has 13 residues. The germline V gene encodes CDR1 MNHNS and CDR2 SASEGT. Trimming pared 4 bases from V and 1 base from J, leaving 7 bases between.

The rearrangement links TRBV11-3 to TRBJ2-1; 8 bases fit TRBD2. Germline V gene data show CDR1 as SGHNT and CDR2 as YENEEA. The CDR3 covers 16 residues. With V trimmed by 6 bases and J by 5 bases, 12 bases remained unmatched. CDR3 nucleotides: TGTGCCAGCAGTCCTTCATTCGGACTAGCACACAATGAGCAGTTCTTC. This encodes CASSPSFGLAHNEQFF.

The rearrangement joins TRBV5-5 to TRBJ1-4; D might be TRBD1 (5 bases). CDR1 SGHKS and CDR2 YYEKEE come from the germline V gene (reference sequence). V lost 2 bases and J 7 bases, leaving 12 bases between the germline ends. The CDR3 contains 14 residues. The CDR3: CASSFQGVREKLFF. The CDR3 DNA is TGTGCCAGCAGCTTTCAGGGTGTTCGTGAAAAACTGTTTTTT.

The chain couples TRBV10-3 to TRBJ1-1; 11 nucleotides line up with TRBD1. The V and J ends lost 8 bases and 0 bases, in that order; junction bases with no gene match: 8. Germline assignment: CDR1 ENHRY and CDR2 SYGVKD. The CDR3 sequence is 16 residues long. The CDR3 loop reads CAIGAGQGAMNTEAFF. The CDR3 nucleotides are TGTGCCATCGGGGCCGGACAGGGGGCTATGAACACTGAAGCTTTCTTT.

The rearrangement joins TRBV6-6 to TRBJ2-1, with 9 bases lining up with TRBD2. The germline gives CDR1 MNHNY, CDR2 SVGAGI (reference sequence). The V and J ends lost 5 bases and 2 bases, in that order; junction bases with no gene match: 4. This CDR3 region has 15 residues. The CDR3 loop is CASSLLAGPYNEQFF. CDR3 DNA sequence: TGTGCCAGCAGTCTACTAGCGGGCCCCTACAATGAGCAGTTCTTC.

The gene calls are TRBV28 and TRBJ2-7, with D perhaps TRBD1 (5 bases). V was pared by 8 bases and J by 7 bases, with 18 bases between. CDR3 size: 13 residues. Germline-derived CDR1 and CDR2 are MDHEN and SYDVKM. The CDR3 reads CASGLRGLYEQYF. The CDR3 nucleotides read TGTGCCAGCGGGCTAAGGGGATTGTATGAGCAGTACTTC. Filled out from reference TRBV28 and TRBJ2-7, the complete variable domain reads DVKVTQSSRYLVKRTGEKVFLECVQDMDHENMFWYRQDPGLGLRLIYFSYDVKMKEKGDIPEGYSVSREKKERFSLILESASTNQTSMYLCASGLRGLYEQYFGPGTRLTVT.

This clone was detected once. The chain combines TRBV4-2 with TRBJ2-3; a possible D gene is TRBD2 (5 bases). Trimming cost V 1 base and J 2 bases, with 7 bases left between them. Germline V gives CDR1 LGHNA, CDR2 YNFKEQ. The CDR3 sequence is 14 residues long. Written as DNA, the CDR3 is TGTGCCAGCAGCCAAGGACGGGACACAGATACGCAGTATTTT. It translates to CASSQGRDTDTQYF.

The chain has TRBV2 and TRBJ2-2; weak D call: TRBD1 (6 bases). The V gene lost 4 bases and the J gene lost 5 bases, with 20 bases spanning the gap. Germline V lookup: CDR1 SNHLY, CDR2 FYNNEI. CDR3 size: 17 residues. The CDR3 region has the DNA TGTGCCAGCAGTGGCCGGGACACGAATAGGGGAACCGGGGAGCTGTTTTTT. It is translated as CASSGRDTNRGTGELFF.

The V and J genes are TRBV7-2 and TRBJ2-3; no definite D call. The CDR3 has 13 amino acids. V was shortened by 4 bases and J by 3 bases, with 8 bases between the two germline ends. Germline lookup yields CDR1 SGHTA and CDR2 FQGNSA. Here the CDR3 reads CASSYTGTDTQYF. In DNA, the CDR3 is TGTGCCAGCAGCTATACCGGGACAGATACGCAGTATTTT. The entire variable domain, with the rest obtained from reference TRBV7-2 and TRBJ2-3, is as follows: GAGVSQSPSNKVTEKGKDVELRCDPISGHTALYWYRQSLGQGLEFLIYFQGNSAPDKSGLPSDRFSAERTGGSVSTLTIQRTQQEDSAVYLCASSYTGTDTQYFGPGTRLTVL.

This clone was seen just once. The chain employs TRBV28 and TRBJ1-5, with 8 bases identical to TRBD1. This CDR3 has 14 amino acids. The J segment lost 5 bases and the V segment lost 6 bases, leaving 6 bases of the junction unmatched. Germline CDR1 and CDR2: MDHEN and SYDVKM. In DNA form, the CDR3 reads TGTGCCAGCAGCCTTATACAGGGGGATCAGCCCCAGCATTTT. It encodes CASSLIQGDQPQHF.

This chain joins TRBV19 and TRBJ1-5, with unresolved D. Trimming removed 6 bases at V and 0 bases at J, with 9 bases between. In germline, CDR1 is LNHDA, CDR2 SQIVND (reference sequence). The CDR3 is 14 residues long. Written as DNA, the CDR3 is TGTGCCAGTAGCCCCTCTACTAGCAATCAGCCCCAGCATTTT. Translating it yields CASSPSTSNQPQHF.

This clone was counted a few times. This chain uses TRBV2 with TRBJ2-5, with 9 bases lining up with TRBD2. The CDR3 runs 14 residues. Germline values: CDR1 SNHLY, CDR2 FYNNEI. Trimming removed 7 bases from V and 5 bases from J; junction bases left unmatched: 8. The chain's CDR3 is CASTRAGGGETQYF. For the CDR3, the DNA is TGTGCCAGCACCCGAGCGGGAGGTGGGGAGACCCAGTACTTC.

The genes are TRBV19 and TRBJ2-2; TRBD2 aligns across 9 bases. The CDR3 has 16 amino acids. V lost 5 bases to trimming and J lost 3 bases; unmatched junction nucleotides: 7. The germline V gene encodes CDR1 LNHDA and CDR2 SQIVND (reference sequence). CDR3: CASSFPRTSDTGELFF. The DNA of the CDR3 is TGTGCCAGTAGTTTCCCGAGGACTAGCGACACCGGGGAGCTGTTTTTT.

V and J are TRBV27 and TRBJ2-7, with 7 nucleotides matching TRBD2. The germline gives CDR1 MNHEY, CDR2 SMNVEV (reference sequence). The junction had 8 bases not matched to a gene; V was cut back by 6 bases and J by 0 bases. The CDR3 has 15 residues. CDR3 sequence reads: CASSLAGDLSYEQYF. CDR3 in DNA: TGTGCCAGCAGCCTGGCGGGAGACCTCTCCTACGAGCAGTACTTC.

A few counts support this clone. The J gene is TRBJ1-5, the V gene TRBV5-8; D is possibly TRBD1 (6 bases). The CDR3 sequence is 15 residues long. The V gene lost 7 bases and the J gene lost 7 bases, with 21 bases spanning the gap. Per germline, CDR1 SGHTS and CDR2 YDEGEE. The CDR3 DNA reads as TGTGCCAGCTTGGGGGCAGGGAGGGTTGGCCAGCCCCAGCATTTT. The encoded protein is CASLGAGRVGQPQHF.

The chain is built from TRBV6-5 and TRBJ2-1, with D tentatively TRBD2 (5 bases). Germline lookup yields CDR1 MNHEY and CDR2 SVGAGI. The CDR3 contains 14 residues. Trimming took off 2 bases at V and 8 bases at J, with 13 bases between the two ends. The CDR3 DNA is TGTGCCAGCAGTTACGGCGAGGGTTCGGATGAGCAGTTCTTC. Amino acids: CASSYGEGSDEQFF.

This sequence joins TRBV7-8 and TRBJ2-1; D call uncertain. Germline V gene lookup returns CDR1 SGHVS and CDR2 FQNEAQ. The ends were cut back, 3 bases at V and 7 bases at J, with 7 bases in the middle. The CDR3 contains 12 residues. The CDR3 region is CASSFIRNEQFF. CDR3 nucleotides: TGTGCCAGCAGCTTCATTCGGAATGAGCAGTTCTTC.

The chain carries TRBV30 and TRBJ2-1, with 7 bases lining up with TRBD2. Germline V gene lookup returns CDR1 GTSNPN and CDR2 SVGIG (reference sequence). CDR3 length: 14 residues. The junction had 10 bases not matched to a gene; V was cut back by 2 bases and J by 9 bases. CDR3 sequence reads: CAWSPGLNSGEQFF. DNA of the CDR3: TGTGCCTGGAGTCCGGGACTAAATTCCGGTGAGCAGTTCTTC.

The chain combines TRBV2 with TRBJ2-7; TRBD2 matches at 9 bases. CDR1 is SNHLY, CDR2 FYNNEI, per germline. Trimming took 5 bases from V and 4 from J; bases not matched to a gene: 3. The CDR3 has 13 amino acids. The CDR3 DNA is TGTGCCAGCAGTTGGGGACTAGCATACGAGCAGTACTTC. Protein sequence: CASSWGLAYEQYF.

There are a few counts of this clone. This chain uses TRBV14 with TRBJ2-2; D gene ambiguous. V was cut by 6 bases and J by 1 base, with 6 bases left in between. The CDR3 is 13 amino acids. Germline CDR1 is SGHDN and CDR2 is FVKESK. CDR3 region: CASSQVNTGELFF. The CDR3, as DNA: TGTGCCAGCAGTCAGGTGAACACCGGGGAGCTGTTTTTT.

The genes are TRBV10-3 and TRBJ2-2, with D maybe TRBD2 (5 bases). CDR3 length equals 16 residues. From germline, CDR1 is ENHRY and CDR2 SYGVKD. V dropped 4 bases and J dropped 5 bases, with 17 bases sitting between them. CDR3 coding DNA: TGTGCCATCAGTGTCTCTAGCCCCCTCGATACCGGGGAGCTGTTTTTT. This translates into CAISVSSPLDTGELFF.

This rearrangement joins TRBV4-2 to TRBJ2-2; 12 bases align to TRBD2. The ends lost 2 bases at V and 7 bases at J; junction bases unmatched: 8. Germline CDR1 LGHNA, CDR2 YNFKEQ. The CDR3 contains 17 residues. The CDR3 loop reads CASSQNRLAGEVGELFF. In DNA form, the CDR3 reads TGTGCCAGCAGCCAAAACCGACTAGCGGGAGAAGTCGGGGAGCTGTTTTTT.

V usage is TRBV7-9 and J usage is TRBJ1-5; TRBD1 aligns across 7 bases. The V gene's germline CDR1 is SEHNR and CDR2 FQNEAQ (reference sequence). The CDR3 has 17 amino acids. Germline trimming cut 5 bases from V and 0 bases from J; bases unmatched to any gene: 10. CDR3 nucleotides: TGTGCCAGCAGCAGTGACAGGGCGGTCAATAGCAATCAGCCCCAGCATTTT. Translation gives CASSSDRAVNSNQPQHF.